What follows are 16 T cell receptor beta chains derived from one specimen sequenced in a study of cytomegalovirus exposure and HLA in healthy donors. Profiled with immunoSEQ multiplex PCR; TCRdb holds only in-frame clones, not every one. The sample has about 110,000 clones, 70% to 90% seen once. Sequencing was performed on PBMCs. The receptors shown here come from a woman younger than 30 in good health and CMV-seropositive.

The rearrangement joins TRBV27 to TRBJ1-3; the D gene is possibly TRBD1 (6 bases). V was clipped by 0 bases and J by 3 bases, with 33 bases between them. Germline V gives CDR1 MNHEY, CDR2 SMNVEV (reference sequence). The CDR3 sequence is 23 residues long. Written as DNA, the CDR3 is TGTGCCAGCAGTTTATCGAGAGCCCTAGGGGGGGCGGGGGCAAAAAAGGGTGGAAACACCATATATTTT. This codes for CASSLSRALGGAGAKKGGNTIYF.

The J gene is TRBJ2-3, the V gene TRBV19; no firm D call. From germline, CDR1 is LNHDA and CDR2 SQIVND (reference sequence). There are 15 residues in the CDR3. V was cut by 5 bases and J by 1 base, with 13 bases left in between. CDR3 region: CASSVLAQGTDTQYF. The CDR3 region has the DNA TGTGCCAGTAGTGTCCTGGCCCAGGGCACAGATACGCAGTATTTT.

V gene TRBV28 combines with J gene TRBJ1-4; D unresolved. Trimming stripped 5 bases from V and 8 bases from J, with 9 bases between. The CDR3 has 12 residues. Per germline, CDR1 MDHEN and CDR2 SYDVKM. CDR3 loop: CASSTPTEKLFF. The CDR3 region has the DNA TGTGCCAGCAGTACGCCCACAGAAAAACTGTTTTTT. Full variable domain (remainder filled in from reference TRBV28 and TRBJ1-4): DVKVTQSSRYLVKRTGEKVFLECVQDMDHENMFWYRQDPGLGLRLIYFSYDVKMKEKGDIPEGYSVSREKKERFSLILESASTNQTSMYLCASSTPTEKLFFGSGTQLSVL.

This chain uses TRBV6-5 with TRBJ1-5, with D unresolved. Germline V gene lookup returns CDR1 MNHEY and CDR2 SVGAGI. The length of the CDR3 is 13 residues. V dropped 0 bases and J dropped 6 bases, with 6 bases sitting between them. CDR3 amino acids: CASSYSISQPQHF. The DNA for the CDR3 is TGTGCCAGCAGTTACTCGATTAGTCAGCCCCAGCATTTT.

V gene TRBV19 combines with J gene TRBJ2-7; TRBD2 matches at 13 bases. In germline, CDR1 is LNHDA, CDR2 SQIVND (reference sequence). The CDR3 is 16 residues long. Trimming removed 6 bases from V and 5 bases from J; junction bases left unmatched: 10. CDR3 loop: CASRLRLAGGENEQYF. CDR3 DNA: TGTGCCAGTAGGCTTCGACTAGCGGGGGGCGAGAACGAGCAGTACTTC.

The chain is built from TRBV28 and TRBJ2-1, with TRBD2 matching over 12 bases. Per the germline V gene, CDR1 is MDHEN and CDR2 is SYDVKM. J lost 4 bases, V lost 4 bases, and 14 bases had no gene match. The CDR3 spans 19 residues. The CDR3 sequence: CASSSIRGTTSGRYNEQFF. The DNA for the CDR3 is TGTGCCAGCAGTTCTATAAGGGGGACGACTAGCGGGAGATACAATGAGCAGTTCTTC.

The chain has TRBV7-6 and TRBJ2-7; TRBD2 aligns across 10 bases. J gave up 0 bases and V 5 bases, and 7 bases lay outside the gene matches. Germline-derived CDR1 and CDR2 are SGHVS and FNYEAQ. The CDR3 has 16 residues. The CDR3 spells CASSPASGGNSYEQYF. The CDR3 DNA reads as TGTGCCAGCAGCCCAGCTAGCGGGGGCAACTCCTACGAGCAGTACTTC.

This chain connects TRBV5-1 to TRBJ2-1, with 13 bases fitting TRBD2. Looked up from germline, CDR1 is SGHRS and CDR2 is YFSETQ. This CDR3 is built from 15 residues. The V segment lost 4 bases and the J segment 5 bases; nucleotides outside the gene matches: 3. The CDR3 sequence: CASSTGTSGNNEQFF. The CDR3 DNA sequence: TGCGCCAGCAGCACAGGGACTAGCGGGAACAATGAGCAGTTCTTC.

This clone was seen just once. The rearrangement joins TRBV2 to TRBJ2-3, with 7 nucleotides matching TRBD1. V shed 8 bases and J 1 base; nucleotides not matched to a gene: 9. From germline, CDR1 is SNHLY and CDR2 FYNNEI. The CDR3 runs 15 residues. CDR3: CASVETGLGTDTQYF. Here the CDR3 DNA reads TGTGCCAGCGTTGAGACAGGGCTCGGCACAGATACGCAGTATTTT.

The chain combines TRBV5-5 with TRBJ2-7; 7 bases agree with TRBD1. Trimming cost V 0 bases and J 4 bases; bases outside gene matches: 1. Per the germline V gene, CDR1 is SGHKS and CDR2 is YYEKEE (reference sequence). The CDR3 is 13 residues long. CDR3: CASSLARGYEQYF. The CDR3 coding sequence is TGTGCCAGCAGCTTGGCCAGGGGGTACGAGCAGTACTTC.

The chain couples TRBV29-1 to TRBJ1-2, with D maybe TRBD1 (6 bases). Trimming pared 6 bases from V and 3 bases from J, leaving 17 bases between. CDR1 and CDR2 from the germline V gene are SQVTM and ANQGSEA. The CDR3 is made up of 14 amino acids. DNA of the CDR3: TGCAGCGTCGTGGACCGTTCAGGGGACTATGGCTACACCTTC. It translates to CSVVDRSGDYGYTF. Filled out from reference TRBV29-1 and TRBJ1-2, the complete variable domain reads SAVISQKPSRDICQRGTSLTIQCQVDSQVTMMFWYRQQPGQSLTLIATANQGSEATYESGFVIDKFPISRPNLTFSTLTVSNMSPEDSSIYLCSVVDRSGDYGYTFGSGTRLTVV.

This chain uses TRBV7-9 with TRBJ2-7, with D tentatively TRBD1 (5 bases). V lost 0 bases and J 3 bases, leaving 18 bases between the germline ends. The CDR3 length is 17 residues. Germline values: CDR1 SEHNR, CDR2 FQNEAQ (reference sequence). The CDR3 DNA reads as TGTGCCAGCAGCTTAGCCGGATTAGGTTACCAGGGCTACGAGCAGTACTTC. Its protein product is CASSLAGLGYQGYEQYF.

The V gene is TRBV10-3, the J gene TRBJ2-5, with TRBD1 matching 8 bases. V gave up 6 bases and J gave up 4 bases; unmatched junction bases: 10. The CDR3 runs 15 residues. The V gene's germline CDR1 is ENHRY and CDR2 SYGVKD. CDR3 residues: CAIRTGTGDPETQYF. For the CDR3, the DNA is TGTGCCATCAGAACCGGGACAGGAGACCCAGAGACCCAGTACTTC.

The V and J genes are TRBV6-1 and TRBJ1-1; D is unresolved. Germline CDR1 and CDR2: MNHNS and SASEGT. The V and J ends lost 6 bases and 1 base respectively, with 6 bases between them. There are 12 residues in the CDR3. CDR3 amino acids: CASRGGNTEAFF. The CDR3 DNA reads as TGTGCCAGCAGGGGAGGGAACACTGAAGCTTTCTTT.

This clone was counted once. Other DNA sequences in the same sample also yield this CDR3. The DNA of the CDR3 is TGTGCCAGCAGTGAACAGGGGAACACCGGGGAGCTGTTTTTT. Translating it yields CASSEQGNTGELFF. The chain joins TRBV2 to TRBJ2-2; perhaps TRBD1 as D (5 bases). With 2 bases removed from V and 1 base from J, the gap between germline ends came to 5 bases. Germline assignment: CDR1 SNHLY and CDR2 FYNNEI. CDR3 length equals 14 residues.

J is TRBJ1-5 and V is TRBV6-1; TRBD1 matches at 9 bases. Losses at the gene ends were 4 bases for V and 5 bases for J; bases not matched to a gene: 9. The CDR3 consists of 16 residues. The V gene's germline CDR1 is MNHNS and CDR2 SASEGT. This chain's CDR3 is CASSGTGEDGYQPQHF. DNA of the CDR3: TGTGCCAGCAGTGGGACAGGGGAGGATGGTTATCAGCCCCAGCATTTT.